Each of the 28 T cell receptor beta chains below was sequenced from the same sample in a study of cytomegalovirus exposure and HLA in healthy donors. The PCR ran on 60 Vbeta and 13 Jbeta primers. This table comes from immunoSEQ multiplex PCR, and its TCRdb copy is limited to in-frame clones, with some not included. The sample includes around 59,000 clones, roughly 80% of them seen just once. Material for sequencing was PBMCs. Source of these receptors: a woman in her 40s in good health and CMV-seronegative.

CDR3 residues: CASSPRESYEQYF. The CDR3 coding sequence is TGTGCCAGCAGCCCCCGGGAGAGTTACGAGCAGTACTTC. The chain uses TRBV7-6 and TRBJ2-7; possible D gene TRBD2, 6 bases. CDR1 SGHVS and CDR2 FNYEAQ come from the germline V gene. V lost 5 bases and J 4 bases, leaving 12 bases between the germline ends. The length of the CDR3 is 13 residues.

The CDR3 loop is CASSSRTDSGNTIYF. CDR3 nucleotide sequence: TGTGCCAGCAGCTCACGGACAGACTCTGGAAACACCATATATTTT. V and J are TRBV7-9 and TRBJ1-3; possibly TRBD1 for D (6 bases). V was cut by 4 bases and J by 0 bases, with 10 bases left in between. Germline CDR1 reads SEHNR; CDR2 reads FQNEAQ (reference sequence). The CDR3 has 15 amino acids.

The rearrangement uses TRBV6-1 and TRBJ2-2; 8 nucleotides agree with TRBD1. The CDR3 totals 15 residues. V lost 6 bases, J lost 2 bases, and 5 bases stayed unmatched. CDR1 MNHNS and CDR2 SASEGT come from the germline V gene. This CDR3 reads CASRATGVNTGELFF. The CDR3 DNA sequence: TGTGCCAGCAGGGCGACAGGGGTCAACACCGGGGAGCTGTTTTTT.

The chain employs TRBV5-6 and TRBJ2-1; D possibly corresponds to TRBD1 (5 bases). CDR1 is SGHDT and CDR2 is YYEEEE in the germline V gene. The CDR3 consists of 14 residues. V dropped 2 bases and J dropped 1 base, with 7 bases sitting between them. CDR3 amino acids: CASSLTGSYNEQFF. CDR3 DNA sequence: TGTGCCAGCAGCTTAACAGGTTCCTACAATGAGCAGTTCTTC.

CDR3 DNA: TGTGCCAGTCGGGACAGGGGATCCTACGAGCAGTACTTC. Translating gives CASRDRGSYEQYF. The chain carries TRBV19 and TRBJ2-7; 10 nucleotides line up with TRBD1. The germline V gene has CDR1 LNHDA and CDR2 SQIVND (reference sequence). The ends lost 8 bases at V and 1 base at J; junction bases unmatched: 2. The CDR3 runs 13 residues.

Comments on this clone: The same CDR3 is also encoded by other DNA sequences in this sample. V and J are TRBV9 and TRBJ2-2; 10 positions agree with TRBD1. The CDR3 loop spans 14 amino acids. The germline V gene has CDR1 SGDLS and CDR2 YYNGEE. J gave up 5 bases and V 8 bases, and 6 bases lay outside the gene matches. This chain's CDR3 is CASSGTGVTGELFF. The CDR3 bases are TGTGCCAGTTCCGGGACAGGGGTGACCGGGGAGCTGTTTTTT.

The chain carries TRBV5-6 and TRBJ1-2, with 7 nucleotides matching TRBD1. The V gene's germline CDR1 is SGHDT and CDR2 YYEEEE. V lost 4 bases and J lost 0; bases outside the gene matches: 3. This CDR3 contains 14 residues. For the CDR3, the DNA is TGTGCCAGCAGCCCCAGGGGGGCTAACTATGGCTACACCTTC. Its protein is CASSPRGANYGYTF. Full variable domain (missing parts from reference TRBV5-6 and TRBJ1-2): DAGVTQSPTHLIKTRGQQVTLRCSPKSGHDTVSWYQQALGQGPQFIFQYYEEEERQRGNFPDRFSGHQFPNYSSELNVNALLLGDSALYLCASSPRGANYGYTFGSGTRLTVV.

This chain links TRBV28 with TRBJ2-1; TRBD2 is a possible D gene (6 bases). V lost 6 bases and J lost 10, with 10 bases in between. CDR3 size: 11 residues. In germline, CDR1 is MDHEN, CDR2 SYDVKM. The CDR3 DNA sequence: TGTGCCAGCAGGGGGGGTGGGGAGCAGTTCTTC. It specifies CASRGGGEQFF.

V usage is TRBV28 and J usage is TRBJ2-7; TRBD2 aligns across 7 bases. This CDR3 comprises 13 residues. With 3 bases clipped from V and 7 bases from J, the junction kept 6 bases outside the gene matches. Per germline, CDR1 MDHEN and CDR2 SYDVKM. CDR3 coding DNA: TGTGCCAGCAGTTTGGGGCCCGGGGGGGAGCAGTACTTC. Its protein product is CASSLGPGGEQYF.

CDR3 residues: CASGPRWGLRDQPQHF. The CDR3 nucleotides read TGTGCCAGCGGACCGCGATGGGGGCTTCGAGATCAGCCCCAGCATTTT. The V and J genes are TRBV6-4 and TRBJ1-5, with D maybe TRBD1 (6 bases). CDR1 is MRHNA and CDR2 is SNTAGT in the germline V gene. Trimming removed 8 bases at V and 5 bases at J, with 22 bases between. This CDR3 spans 16 amino acids.

The rearrangement links TRBV5-4 to TRBJ2-1; D is undetermined. Germline V gives CDR1 SGHNT, CDR2 YYREEE (reference sequence). The ends were cut back, 1 base at V and 5 bases at J, with 7 bases in the middle. This CDR3 region has 13 residues. CDR3 sequence reads: CASSLSSHNEQFF. In nucleotides, the CDR3 is TGTGCCAGCAGCTTGTCATCCCACAATGAGCAGTTCTTC.

This clone has just one count. The V and J genes are TRBV5-1 and TRBJ1-3; D is possibly TRBD1 (5 bases). Trimming removed 4 bases at V and 0 bases at J, with 11 bases between. The CDR3 loop spans 15 amino acids. Germline-derived CDR1 and CDR2 are SGHRS and YFSETQ. The chain's CDR3 is CASSTDSYSGNTIYF. The CDR3 DNA reads TGCGCCAGCAGCACTGACAGCTACTCTGGAAACACCATATATTTT.

In its sample, this clone was seen once. The chain joins TRBV7-3 to TRBJ1-2; D is possibly TRBD1 (6 bases). CDR1 SGHTA and CDR2 FQGTGA come from the germline V gene. The CDR3 totals 13 residues. Trimming cost V 5 bases and J 4 bases, with 11 bases left between them. The CDR3 sequence is CASSSGTSYGYTF. The CDR3 bases are TGTGCCAGCAGCAGCGGGACAAGCTATGGCTACACCTTC.

This chain connects TRBV5-1 to TRBJ2-3; TRBD2 aligns across 7 bases. The germline gives CDR1 SGHRS, CDR2 YFSETQ. J was trimmed by 5 bases and V by 7 bases; bases with no gene match: 19. The CDR3 consists of 17 residues. This chain's CDR3 is CASAGGLGRVLGDTQYF. The CDR3, as DNA: TGCGCCAGCGCCGGAGGACTAGGCAGAGTATTAGGAGATACGCAGTATTTT. Combining the CDR3 with reference TRBV5-1 and TRBJ2-3 gives the whole variable domain KAGVTQTPRYLIKTRGQQVTLSCSPISGHRSVSWYQQTPGQGLQFLFEYFSETQRNKGNFPGRFSGRQFSNSRSEMNVSTLELGDSALYLCASAGGLGRVLGDTQYFGPGTRLTVL.

The J gene is TRBJ2-2, the V gene TRBV5-1; 12 nucleotides line up with TRBD2. The V and J ends lost 1 base and 7 bases, in that order; junction bases with no gene match: 5. The CDR3 has 16 amino acids. Germline V gives CDR1 SGHRS, CDR2 YFSETQ. CDR3 protein: CASSLRLAGVVGELFF. Written as DNA, the CDR3 is TGCGCCAGCAGCTTGAGACTAGCGGGAGTCGTCGGGGAGCTGTTTTTT.

V gene TRBV19 combines with J gene TRBJ1-4; no definite D call. Trimming stripped 9 bases from V and 8 bases from J, with 19 bases between. The CDR3 covers 14 residues. Germline V gene sequence: CDR1 LNHDA, CDR2 SQIVND (reference sequence). CDR3 bases: TGTGCCAGCCAACCGGGGAGGATGGGAGAAAAACTGTTTTTT. This encodes CASQPGRMGEKLFF.

The chain employs TRBV2 and TRBJ2-7; 8 nucleotides agree with TRBD2. Germline values: CDR1 SNHLY, CDR2 FYNNEI. The junction had 9 bases not matched to a gene; V was cut back by 6 bases and J by 5 bases. This CDR3 comprises 14 residues. CDR3: CASSPSGGGHEQYF. In DNA form, the CDR3 reads TGTGCCAGCAGCCCTTCGGGGGGGGGCCACGAGCAGTACTTC.

To note about this clone: Other DNA sequences in this specimen translate into the identical CDR3. The chain couples TRBV5-1 to TRBJ1-5; D is perhaps TRBD1 (6 bases). The ends were cut back, 0 bases at V and 2 bases at J, with 6 bases in the middle. The V gene's germline CDR1 is SGHRS and CDR2 YFSETQ. The CDR3 length is 14 residues. The DNA for the CDR3 is TGCGCCAGCAGCTTGGAGGGGGGCAATCAGCCCCAGCATTTT. Its protein is CASSLEGGNQPQHF.

The rearrangement links TRBV5-4 to TRBJ2-7; TRBD2 aligns across 7 bases. V lost 4 bases, J lost 4 bases, and 11 bases stayed unmatched. The CDR3 has 15 amino acids. The V gene's germline CDR1 is SGHNT and CDR2 YYREEE (reference sequence). The CDR3 reads CASSLASGAGYEQYF. CDR3 coding DNA: TGTGCCAGCAGCCTAGCTTCCGGAGCGGGGTACGAGCAGTACTTC. The full variable domain, in which reference TRBV5-4 and TRBJ2-7 provide the parts outside the CDR3, is ETGVTQSPTHLIKTRGQQVTLRCSSQSGHNTVSWYQQALGQGPQFIFQYYREEENGRGNFPPRFSGLQFPNYSSELNVNALELDDSALYLCASSLASGAGYEQYFGPGTRLTVT.

This rearrangement joins TRBV28 to TRBJ1-5; maybe TRBD1 (6 bases). Germline values: CDR1 MDHEN, CDR2 SYDVKM. The length of the CDR3 is 16 residues. The ends were cut back, 5 bases at V and 0 bases at J, with 14 bases in the middle. The CDR3 is CASSLPGAVSNQPQHF. CDR3 nucleotide sequence: TGTGCCAGCAGTCTCCCAGGGGCTGTTAGCAATCAGCCCCAGCATTTT.

To note about this clone: One end of the junction is discordant with germline, which a read error may explain. The chain uses TRBV28 and TRBJ2-7; D uncertain. The CDR3 covers 14 residues. Germline CDR1 and CDR2: MDHEN and SYDVKM. The CDR3: CASRLTPPSSEQYF. The CDR3 nucleotides read TGTGCCAGCAGACTAACCCCACCCTCCTCCGAGCAGTACTTC. Variable domain in full (rest from reference TRBV28 and TRBJ2-7): DVKVTQSSRYLVKRTGEKVFLECVQDMDHENMFWYRQDPGLGLRLIYFSYDVKMKEKGDIPEGYSVSREKKERFSLILESASTNQTSMYLCASRLTPPSSEQYFGPGTRLTVT.

This chain connects TRBV7-9 to TRBJ2-7; possible D gene TRBD2, 6 bases. The V and J ends lost 1 base and 3 bases respectively, with 10 bases between them. Germline loops: CDR1 SEHNR, CDR2 FQNEAQ (reference sequence). This CDR3 region has 14 residues. The CDR3 bases are TGTGCCAGCAGCTTAGAGGGCGGGGACTACGAGCAGTACTTC. It codes for CASSLEGGDYEQYF.

The V and J genes are TRBV28 and TRBJ1-1, with 7 bases fitting TRBD1. Germline CDR1 is MDHEN and CDR2 is SYDVKM. The CDR3 loop spans 13 amino acids. V was clipped by 6 bases and J by 4 bases; unmatched bases: 5. This CDR3 is CASRGQEITEAFF. CDR3 DNA: TGTGCCAGCAGAGGACAGGAGATCACTGAAGCTTTCTTT.

The chain has TRBV19 and TRBJ1-5, with a tentative D call TRBD1 (6 bases). Trimming took 1 base from V and 4 from J, leaving 11 bases between them. The CDR3 is made up of 15 amino acids. Germline V gene data show CDR1 as LNHDA and CDR2 as SQIVND (reference sequence). CDR3 protein: CASSIGFQGNQPQHF. In DNA form, the CDR3 reads TGTGCCAGTAGTATAGGGTTTCAGGGGAATCAGCCCCAGCATTTT.

The rearrangement links TRBV19 to TRBJ2-1; 14 bases are shared with TRBD2. V dropped 4 bases and J dropped 5; count of bases not matched to a gene: 13. This CDR3 region has 19 residues. Germline CDR1 is LNHDA and CDR2 is SQIVND (reference sequence). CDR3 sequence reads: CASSRTSGRLGVTDNEQFF. In nucleotides, the CDR3 is TGTGCCAGTAGTAGGACTAGCGGGAGGCTAGGAGTTACGGACAATGAGCAGTTCTTC.

There are a few counts of this clone. J is TRBJ1-1 and V is TRBV18; 8 bases match TRBD1. This CDR3 has 16 amino acids. Unmatched junction bases numbered 7, after V lost 0 bases and J lost 4 bases. Germline CDR1 reads KGHSH; CDR2 reads LQKENI. CDR3 region: CASSPPATGAITEAFF. The CDR3 DNA sequence: TGTGCCAGCTCACCACCAGCGACAGGGGCTATCACTGAAGCTTTCTTT.

V and J are TRBV27 and TRBJ1-1; D is undetermined. Germline V gives CDR1 MNHEY, CDR2 SMNVEV (reference sequence). The CDR3 is 13 residues long. Trimming cost V 7 bases and J 5 bases, with 14 bases left between them. CDR3 coding DNA: TGTGCCAGCAACGGGATCTTGGGTACTGAAGCTTTCTTT. It translates to CASNGILGTEAFF.

The chain joins TRBV19 to TRBJ2-1; the match to TRBD1 covers 10 bases. After removal of 4 bases from V and 6 bases from J, the junction contained 6 bases not matched to a gene. This CDR3 is built from 15 residues. Germline CDR1 reads LNHDA; CDR2 reads SQIVND (reference sequence). In nucleotides, the CDR3 is TGTGCCAGTAGTACTCAGGGACAGGGGATCAATGAGCAGTTCTTC. Its protein is CASSTQGQGINEQFF.